This T cell receptor (beta chain) originates from a study of blood T cells in healthy people across ages. J was trimmed by 7 bases and V by 2 bases; bases with no gene match: 8. Germline V lookup: CDR1 MNHNS, CDR2 SASEGT. This CDR3 is 14 amino acids long. The donors, healthy Caucasians from Russia, were aged 6 to 90. Around 9.5 milliliters of peripheral blood were drawn from each donor. This clonotype has at least ten counts. PCR was performed a second time for 7 to 11 cycles using a sample-barcoded 5' primer and a J-beta primer mix. A single record per CDR3 protein comes from TCRdb applying MiXCR to the 5' RACE reads. The sample holds hundreds of thousands of distinct CDR3 sequences, 32% seen once.

Sequencing input: blood. The rearrangement links TRBV6-1 to TRBJ2-7, with 7 bases that match TRBD2. The sequence came from a woman of 80 years or more in good health. The CDR3 protein is CASSESSLGGEQYF. The CDR3, as DNA: TGTGCCAGCAGTGAATCTTCCTTGGGGGGGGAGCAGTACTTC.